The 20 T cell receptor beta chains presented below share a single source sample, sequenced in a study of blood T cell repertoires in COVID-19. The assay was immunoSEQ multiplex PCR, and TCRdb's table has in-frame clones only and misses some. The sample has about 310,000 clones, roughly 87% seen once. The source material was PBMCs or T cells enriched from blood (not recorded which). Receptors originate from a woman under 30 who had recovered from COVID-19.

The chain links TRBV18 to TRBJ1-5; possibly TRBD1 for D (5 bases). V gave up 5 bases and J gave up 6 bases, with 14 bases separating them. The CDR3 is 14 residues long. Germline V gene lookup returns CDR1 KGHSH and CDR2 LQKENI. In DNA, the CDR3 is TGTGCCAGCTCAACGGGACTCAAGAGTCAGCCCCAGCATTTT. Translation: CASSTGLKSQPQHF.

The chain couples TRBV18 to TRBJ2-7; 7 bases are a match to TRBD1. This CDR3 has 15 residues. CDR1 KGHSH and CDR2 LQKENI come from the germline V gene. Germline trimming cut 3 bases from V and 0 bases from J; bases unmatched to any gene: 5. CDR3 sequence: CASSPQRDSSYEQYF. For the CDR3, the DNA is TGTGCCAGCTCACCTCAGAGGGACAGCTCCTACGAGCAGTACTTC.

This clone appeared a few times. The V call is TRBV4-3, the J call TRBJ2-1; 9 positions agree with TRBD2. Germline V lookup: CDR1 LGHNA, CDR2 YSLEER. V lost 6 bases to trimming and J lost 2 bases; unmatched junction nucleotides: 5. This CDR3 region has 15 residues. The CDR3 nucleotides read TGCGCCAGCAGGGAAGAGCGGGGGGCCTACAATGAGCAGTTCTTC. This codes for CASREERGAYNEQFF.

J is TRBJ1-2 and V is TRBV7-2, with no clear D. The CDR3 spans 14 residues. CDR1 is SGHTA, CDR2 FQGNSA, per germline. Trimming removed 2 bases from V and 6 bases from J, with 13 bases in between. CDR3 sequence reads: CASSLRIAEHGYTF. DNA for the CDR3: TGTGCCAGCAGCTTACGAATTGCCGAGCATGGCTACACCTTC.

CDR3 residues: CASSSSGTENEKLFF. CDR3 coding DNA: TGCGCCAGCAGCTCCTCCGGGACAGAGAATGAAAAACTGTTTTTT. The chain has TRBV5-1 and TRBJ1-4, with 7 bases aligning to TRBD1. Germline values: CDR1 SGHRS, CDR2 YFSETQ. V gave up 3 bases and J gave up 5 bases; unmatched junction bases: 7. CDR3 length: 15 residues. Drawing the rest from reference TRBV5-1 and TRBJ1-4, the complete variable domain is KAGVTQTPRYLIKTRGQQVTLSCSPISGHRSVSWYQQTPGQGLQFLFEYFSETQRNKGNFPGRFSGRQFSNSRSEMNVSTLELGDSALYLCASSSSGTENEKLFFGSGTQLSVL.

The rearrangement links TRBV7-9 to TRBJ2-5; the match to TRBD1 covers 8 bases. Germline V gives CDR1 SEHNR, CDR2 FQNEAQ (reference sequence). Unmatched junction bases numbered 6, after V lost 5 bases and J lost 4 bases. The CDR3 loop spans 14 amino acids. CDR3 coding DNA: TGTGCCAGCAGCCTAACAGGGGGTGGAGAGACCCAGTACTTC. It yields the protein CASSLTGGGETQYF.

This clone appeared once. This sequence joins TRBV7-3 and TRBJ1-1; 8 positions agree with TRBD1. CDR3 size: 13 residues. In germline, CDR1 is SGHTA, CDR2 FQGTGA. Trimming cost V 5 bases and J 5 bases; bases outside gene matches: 4. As DNA, the CDR3 is TGTGCCAGCAGCGGGAACAGGGGGACTGAAGCTTTCTTT. Translation gives CASSGNRGTEAFF.

This rearrangement joins TRBV13 to TRBJ1-2; perhaps TRBD1 as D (5 bases). V was shortened by 4 bases and J by 4 bases, with 16 bases between the two germline ends. The CDR3 has 15 residues. Germline V CDR1 and CDR2: PRHDT, FYEKMQ (reference sequence). The CDR3 loop reads CASSSGSGSFYGYTF. DNA of the CDR3: TGTGCCAGCAGCTCAGGGTCCGGGTCCTTCTATGGCTACACCTTC.

V usage is TRBV27 and J usage is TRBJ1-2; tentative D call: TRBD1 (5 bases). V was shortened by 0 bases and J by 0 bases, with 14 bases between the two germline ends. This CDR3 is built from 17 residues. Germline V gives CDR1 MNHEY, CDR2 SMNVEV (reference sequence). CDR3 residues: CASSLSKGQGSNYGYTF. CDR3 DNA: TGTGCCAGCAGTTTATCGAAGGGGCAGGGATCTAACTATGGCTACACCTTC.

This sequence joins TRBV19 and TRBJ1-2; D is uncertain. The V and J ends lost 7 bases and 3 bases respectively, with 24 bases between them. The CDR3 is 17 amino acids. Germline V gene lookup returns CDR1 LNHDA and CDR2 SQIVND (reference sequence). Here the CDR3 reads CASIAGPGRSTDYGYTF. The CDR3 coding sequence is TGTGCCAGTATCGCTGGGCCCGGAAGATCTACAGACTATGGCTACACCTTC.

V and J are TRBV10-3 and TRBJ2-1, with 13 bases that match TRBD2. With 6 bases clipped from V and 8 bases from J, the junction kept 1 base outside the gene matches. The CDR3 is made up of 13 amino acids. CDR1 and CDR2 (germline): ENHRY, SYGVKD. The CDR3 DNA reads TGTGCCATCAGAGGACTAGCGGGAGATGAGCAGTTCTTC. Protein sequence: CAIRGLAGDEQFF.

The rearrangement joins TRBV7-9 to TRBJ1-1; 7 bases match TRBD1. The V segment lost 5 bases and the J segment 4 bases; nucleotides outside the gene matches: 7. The germline V gene has CDR1 SEHNR and CDR2 FQNEAQ (reference sequence). This CDR3 region has 14 residues. CDR3 coding DNA: TGTGCCAGCAGCCTCAGACAGGGAGGCACTGAAGCTTTCTTT. Its translation is CASSLRQGGTEAFF.

This chain joins TRBV19 and TRBJ2-1; D is perhaps TRBD2 (6 bases). CDR3 length equals 13 residues. V was shortened by 1 base and J by 10 bases, with 11 bases between the two germline ends. Looked up from germline, CDR1 is LNHDA and CDR2 is SQIVND (reference sequence). This CDR3 reads CASSIAGVGEQFF. DNA for the CDR3: TGTGCCAGTAGTATAGCGGGAGTCGGGGAGCAGTTCTTC.

This clone was found once. The chain joins TRBV3-1 (or the pseudogene TRBV3-2) to TRBJ2-4; 14 bases are a match to TRBD2. CDR1 is LGHDT, CDR2 YNNKEL, per germline (reference sequence). The CDR3 totals 18 residues. V was pared by 4 bases and J by 6 bases, with 11 bases of the junction left unmatched. The CDR3 sequence: CASSPRTSGRLGGNIQYF. CDR3 DNA: TGTGCCAGCAGCCCGAGGACTAGCGGGAGGCTAGGGGGAAACATTCAGTACTTC.

The rearrangement uses TRBV7-2 and TRBJ2-1; 7 nucleotides match TRBD2. Trimming took 0 bases from V and 1 from J; bases not matched to a gene: 6. The CDR3 has 17 residues. The germline V gene has CDR1 SGHTA and CDR2 FQGNSA. Written as DNA, the CDR3 is TGTGCCAGCAGCTTAGCGCGGGGGTTGGGGTCCTACAATGAGCAGTTCTTC. Translation: CASSLARGLGSYNEQFF. The full variable domain, in which reference TRBV7-2 and TRBJ2-1 provide the parts outside the CDR3, is GAGVSQSPSNKVTEKGKDVELRCDPISGHTALYWYRQSLGQGLEFLIYFQGNSAPDKSGLPSDRFSAERTGGSVSTLTIQRTQQEDSAVYLCASSLARGLGSYNEQFFGPGTRLTVL.

The V and J genes are TRBV11-1 and TRBJ1-2; 9 bases map to TRBD1. CDR1 is SGHAT and CDR2 is FQDESV in the germline V gene (reference sequence). The CDR3 is 15 amino acids. V lost 3 bases to trimming and J lost 8 bases; unmatched junction nucleotides: 10. The CDR3 loop is CASSLGIQGAEGYTF. The CDR3, as DNA: TGTGCCAGCAGCTTGGGGATACAGGGGGCGGAAGGCTACACCTTC.

V is TRBV5-1 and J is TRBJ2-5, with a weak D call TRBD1 (6 bases). Between the trimmed V and J ends, which lost 5 bases and 2 bases, there was a span of 10 bases. CDR3 length: 13 residues. Germline V gene sequence: CDR1 SGHRS, CDR2 YFSETQ. CDR3 protein: CASRRDTQETQYF. In nucleotides, the CDR3 is TGCGCCAGCAGGAGGGACACGCAAGAGACCCAGTACTTC.

This clone was observed a handful of times. The chain combines TRBV18 with TRBJ1-2, with TRBD1 matching over 10 bases. The CDR3 spans 14 residues. The germline V gene encodes CDR1 KGHSH and CDR2 LQKENI. J lost 8 bases, V lost 2 bases, and 5 bases had no gene match. The CDR3 coding sequence is TGTGCCAGCTCACCATCCGGGACAGGGGACGGCTACACCTTC. Translating it yields CASSPSGTGDGYTF.

The chain is built from TRBV3-1 (or the pseudogene TRBV3-2) and TRBJ2-5, with D perhaps matching TRBD2 (5 bases). Germline-derived CDR1 and CDR2 are LGHDT and YNNKEL (reference sequence). With 3 bases removed from V and 1 base from J, the gap between germline ends came to 9 bases. The CDR3 has 14 residues. The CDR3 DNA reads TGTGCCAGCAGCCAGAGGGCGTTCCAAGAGACCCAGTACTTC. Its translation: CASSQRAFQETQYF.

The rearrangement uses TRBV7-8 and TRBJ1-2, with D perhaps TRBD1 (6 bases). The CDR3 contains 15 residues. V lost 0 bases and J lost 8, with 16 bases in between. Germline assignment: CDR1 SGHVS and CDR2 FQNEAQ. CDR3 loop: CASSLALGGARGYTF. Written as DNA, the CDR3 is TGTGCCAGCAGCTTAGCTCTCGGGGGGGCGAGGGGCTACACCTTC.